This TCR beta chain was captured by sequencing in a study of CD8+CD57+ T cells in acquired aplastic anemia. Background on the study: Healthy donor CD4+ cell samples had a mean of about 10.8 million reads. Points from the study as a whole: Significant differences in CD8+ Simpson's diversity were not observed between patients and controls.

The TCR beta profiling, which covered VDJ combination and CDR3 sequence, was carried out using genomic DNA as the template. One entry per CDR3 protein, called by TCRdb with MiXCR from the reads. The sample carries hundreds of thousands of distinct CDR3 sequences, roughly 68% recorded once. Worth noting for this clonotype: Its antigen remains unknown. At one end the junction does not follow the germline gene, possibly because of a read error.

This CDR3 region has 16 residues. Per the germline V gene, CDR1 is SGHTA and CDR2 is FQGTGA. This clonotype was obtained from a human donor in good health, serving as a control. This chain joins TRBV7-3 and TRBJ2-7, with D possibly matching TRBD1 (6 bases). The sample comprised sorted CD4+, CD8+, or CD8+CD57+ T cells (not recorded which) from PBMCs. The CDR3 loop reads CASSLLTRGTHYGQYF. The CDR3 bases are TGTGCCAGCAGCTTATTGACAAGGGGGACGCACTACGGGCAGTACTTC.